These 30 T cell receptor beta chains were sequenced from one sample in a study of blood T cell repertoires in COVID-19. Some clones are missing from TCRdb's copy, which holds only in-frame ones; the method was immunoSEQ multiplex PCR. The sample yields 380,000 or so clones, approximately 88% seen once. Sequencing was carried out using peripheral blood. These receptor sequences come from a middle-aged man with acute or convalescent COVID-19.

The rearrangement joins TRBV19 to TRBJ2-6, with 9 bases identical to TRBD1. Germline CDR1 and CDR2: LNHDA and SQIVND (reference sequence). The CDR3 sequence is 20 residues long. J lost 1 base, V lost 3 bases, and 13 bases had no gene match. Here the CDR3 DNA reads TGTGCCAGTAGTATGATGACCGGGACAGGGAGCTTTTCTGGGGCCAACGTCCTGACTTTC. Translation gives CASSMMTGTGSFSGANVLTF.

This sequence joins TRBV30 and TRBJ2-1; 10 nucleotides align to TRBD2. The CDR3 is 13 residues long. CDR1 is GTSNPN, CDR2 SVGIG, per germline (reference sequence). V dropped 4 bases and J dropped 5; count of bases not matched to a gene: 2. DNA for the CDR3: TGTGCCTGGACTGGACTAGCGGACAATGAGCAGTTCTTC. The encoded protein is CAWTGLADNEQFF.

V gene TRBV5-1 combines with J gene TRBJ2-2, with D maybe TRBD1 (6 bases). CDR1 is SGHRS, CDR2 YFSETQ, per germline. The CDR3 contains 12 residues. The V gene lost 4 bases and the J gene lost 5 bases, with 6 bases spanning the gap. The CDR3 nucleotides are TGCGCCAGCAGCCAGGGGACCGGGGAGCTGTTTTTT. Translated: CASSQGTGELFF.

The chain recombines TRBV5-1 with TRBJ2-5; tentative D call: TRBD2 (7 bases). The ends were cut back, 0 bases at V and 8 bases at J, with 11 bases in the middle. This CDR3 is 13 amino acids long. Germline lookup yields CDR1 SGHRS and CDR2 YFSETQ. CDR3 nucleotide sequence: TGCGCCAGCAGCTTGGAAGGGGGGGGAACCCAGTACTTC. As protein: CASSLEGGGTQYF.

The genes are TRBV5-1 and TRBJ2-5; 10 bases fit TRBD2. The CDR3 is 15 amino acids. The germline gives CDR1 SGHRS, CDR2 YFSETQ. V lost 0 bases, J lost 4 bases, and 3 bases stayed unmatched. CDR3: CASSLGASGGETQYF. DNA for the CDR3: TGCGCCAGCAGCTTGGGAGCTAGCGGGGGAGAGACCCAGTACTTC.

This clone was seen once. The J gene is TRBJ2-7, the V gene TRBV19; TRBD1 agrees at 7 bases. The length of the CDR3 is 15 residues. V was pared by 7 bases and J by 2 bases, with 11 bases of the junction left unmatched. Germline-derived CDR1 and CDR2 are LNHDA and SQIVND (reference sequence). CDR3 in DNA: TGTGCCAGTACCCAACGGGGACAGCTGACCTACGAGCAGTACTTC. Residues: CASTQRGQLTYEQYF.

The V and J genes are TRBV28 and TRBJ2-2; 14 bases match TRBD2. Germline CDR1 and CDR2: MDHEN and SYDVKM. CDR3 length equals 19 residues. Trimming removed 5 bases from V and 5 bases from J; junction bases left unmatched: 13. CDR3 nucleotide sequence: TGTGCCAGCAGTGCCGGACTAGCGGGAGGTGCTAGCGGTACCGGGGAGCTGTTTTTT. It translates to CASSAGLAGGASGTGELFF.

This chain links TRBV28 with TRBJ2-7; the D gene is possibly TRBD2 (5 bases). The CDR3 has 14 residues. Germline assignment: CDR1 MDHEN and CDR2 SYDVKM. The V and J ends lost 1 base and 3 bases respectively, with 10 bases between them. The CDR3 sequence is CASSLFVGSYEQYF. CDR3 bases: TGTGCCAGCAGTTTATTTGTAGGGAGCTACGAGCAGTACTTC.

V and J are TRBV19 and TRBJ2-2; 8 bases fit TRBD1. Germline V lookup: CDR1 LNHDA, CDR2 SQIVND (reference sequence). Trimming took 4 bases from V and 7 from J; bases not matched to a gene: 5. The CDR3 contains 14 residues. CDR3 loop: CASSKTGVHGELFF. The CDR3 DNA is TGTGCCAGTAGTAAGACAGGGGTGCACGGGGAGCTGTTTTTT.

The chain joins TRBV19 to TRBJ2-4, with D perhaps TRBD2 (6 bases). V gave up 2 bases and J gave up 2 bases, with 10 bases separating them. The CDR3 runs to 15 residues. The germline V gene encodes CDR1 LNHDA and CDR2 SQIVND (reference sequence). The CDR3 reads CASSIFGGTKNIQYF. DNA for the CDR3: TGTGCCAGTAGTATATTTGGAGGGACCAAAAACATTCAGTACTTC.

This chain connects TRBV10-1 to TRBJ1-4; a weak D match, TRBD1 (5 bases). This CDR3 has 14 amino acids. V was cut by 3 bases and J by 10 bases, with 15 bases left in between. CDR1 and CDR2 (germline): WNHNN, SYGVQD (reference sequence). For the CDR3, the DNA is TGCGCCAGCAGTGAAAAAGGGGTTGGGGCAAAACTGTTTTTT. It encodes CASSEKGVGAKLFF.

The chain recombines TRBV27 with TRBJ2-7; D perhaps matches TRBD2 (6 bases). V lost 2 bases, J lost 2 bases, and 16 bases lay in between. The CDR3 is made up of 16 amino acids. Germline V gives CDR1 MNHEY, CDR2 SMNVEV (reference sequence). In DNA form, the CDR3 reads TGTGCCAGCAGTTTAGGATCACCGGGACTTACCTACGAGCAGTACTTC. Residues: CASSLGSPGLTYEQYF.

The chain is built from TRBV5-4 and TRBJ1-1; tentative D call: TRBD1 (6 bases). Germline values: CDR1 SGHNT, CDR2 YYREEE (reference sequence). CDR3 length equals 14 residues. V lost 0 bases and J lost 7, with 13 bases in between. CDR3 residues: CASSLAFLDSEAFF. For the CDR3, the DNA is TGTGCCAGCAGCTTGGCCTTCTTGGACAGTGAAGCTTTCTTT.

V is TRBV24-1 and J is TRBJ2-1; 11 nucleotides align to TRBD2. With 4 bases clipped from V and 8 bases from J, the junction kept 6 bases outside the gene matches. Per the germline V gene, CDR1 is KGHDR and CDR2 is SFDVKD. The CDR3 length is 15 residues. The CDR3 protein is CATSDPGTSGHEQFF. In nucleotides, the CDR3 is TGTGCCACCAGTGACCCTGGGACTAGCGGCCATGAGCAGTTCTTC.

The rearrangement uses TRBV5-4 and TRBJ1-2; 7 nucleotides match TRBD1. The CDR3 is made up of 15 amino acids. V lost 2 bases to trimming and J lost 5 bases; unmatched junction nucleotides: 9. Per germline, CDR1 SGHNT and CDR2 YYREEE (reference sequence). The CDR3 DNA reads TGTGCCAGCAGCTTAGGACAGGCGGCCTCTTATGGCTACACCTTC. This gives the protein CASSLGQAASYGYTF.

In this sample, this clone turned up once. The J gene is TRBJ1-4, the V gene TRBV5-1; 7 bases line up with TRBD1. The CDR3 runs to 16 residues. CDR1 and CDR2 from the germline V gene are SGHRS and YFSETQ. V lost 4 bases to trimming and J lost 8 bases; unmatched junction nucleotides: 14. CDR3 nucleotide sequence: TGCGCCAGCAGCCTGGAGACAGGGTCCCCTGGGGAAAAACTGTTTTTT. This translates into CASSLETGSPGEKLFF.

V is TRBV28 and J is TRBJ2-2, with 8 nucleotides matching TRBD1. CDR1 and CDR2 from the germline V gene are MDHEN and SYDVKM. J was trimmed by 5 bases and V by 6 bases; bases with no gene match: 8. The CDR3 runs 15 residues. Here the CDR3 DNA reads TGTGCCAGCAGGCCAGGGGGCGCTCGGACCGGGGAGCTGTTTTTT. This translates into CASRPGGARTGELFF.

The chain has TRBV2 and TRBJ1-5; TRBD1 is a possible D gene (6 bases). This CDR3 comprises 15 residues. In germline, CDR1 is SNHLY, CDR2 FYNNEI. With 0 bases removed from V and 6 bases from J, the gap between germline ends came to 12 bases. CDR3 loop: CASSEAPGVGQPQHF. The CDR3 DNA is TGTGCCAGCAGTGAAGCCCCAGGGGTAGGTCAGCCCCAGCATTTT.

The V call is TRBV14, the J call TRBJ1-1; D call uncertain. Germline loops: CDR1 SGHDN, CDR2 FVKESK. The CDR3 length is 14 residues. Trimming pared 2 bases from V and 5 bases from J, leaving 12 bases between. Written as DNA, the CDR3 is TGTGCCAGCAGCCAATCCGGAGGGCGGACTGAAGCTTTCTTT. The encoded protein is CASSQSGGRTEAFF.

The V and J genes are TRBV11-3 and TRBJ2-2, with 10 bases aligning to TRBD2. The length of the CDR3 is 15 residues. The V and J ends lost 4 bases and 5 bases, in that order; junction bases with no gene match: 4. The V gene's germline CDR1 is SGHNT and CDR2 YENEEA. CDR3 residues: CASSSQTSGTGELFF. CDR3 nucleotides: TGTGCCAGCAGCTCCCAGACTAGCGGGACCGGGGAGCTGTTTTTT.

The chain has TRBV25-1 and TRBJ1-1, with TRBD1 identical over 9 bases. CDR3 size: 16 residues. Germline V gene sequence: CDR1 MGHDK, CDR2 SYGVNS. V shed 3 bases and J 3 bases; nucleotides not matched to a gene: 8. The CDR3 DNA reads TGTGCCAGCAGTGATGAAAACAGGGGGCTTGACACTGAAGCTTTCTTT. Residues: CASSDENRGLDTEAFF. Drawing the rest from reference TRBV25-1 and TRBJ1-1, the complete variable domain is EADIYQTPRYLVIGTGKKITLECSQTMGHDKMYWYQQDPGMELHLIHYSYGVNSTEKGDLSSESTVSRIRTEHFPLTLESARPSHTSQYLCASSDENRGLDTEAFFGQGTRLTVV.

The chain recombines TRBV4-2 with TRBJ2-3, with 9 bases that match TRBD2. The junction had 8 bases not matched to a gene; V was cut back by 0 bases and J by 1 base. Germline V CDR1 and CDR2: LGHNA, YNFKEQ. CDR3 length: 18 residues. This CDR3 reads CASSQEGREGLRTDTQYF. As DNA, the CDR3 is TGTGCCAGCAGCCAAGAAGGGCGGGAGGGCCTCCGCACAGATACGCAGTATTTT.

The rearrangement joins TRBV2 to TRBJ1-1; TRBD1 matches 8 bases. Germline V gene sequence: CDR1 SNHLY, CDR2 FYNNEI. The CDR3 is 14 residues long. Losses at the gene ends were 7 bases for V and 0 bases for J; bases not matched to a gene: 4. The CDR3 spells CASIRTGLNTEAFF. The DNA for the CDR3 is TGTGCCAGCATTCGGACAGGGCTGAACACTGAAGCTTTCTTT. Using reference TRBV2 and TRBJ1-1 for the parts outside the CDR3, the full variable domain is EPEVTQTPSHQVTQMGQEVILRCVPISNHLYFYWYRQILGQKVEFLVSFYNNEISEKSEIFDDQFSVERPDGSNFTLKIRSTKLEDSAMYFCASIRTGLNTEAFFGQGTRLTVV.

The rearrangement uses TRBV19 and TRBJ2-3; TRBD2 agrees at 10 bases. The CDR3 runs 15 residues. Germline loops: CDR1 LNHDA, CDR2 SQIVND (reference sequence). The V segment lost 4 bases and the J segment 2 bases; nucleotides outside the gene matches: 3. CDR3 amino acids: CASSSLAGDTDTQYF. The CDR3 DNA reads TGTGCCAGTAGTAGTCTAGCGGGAGACACAGATACGCAGTATTTT.

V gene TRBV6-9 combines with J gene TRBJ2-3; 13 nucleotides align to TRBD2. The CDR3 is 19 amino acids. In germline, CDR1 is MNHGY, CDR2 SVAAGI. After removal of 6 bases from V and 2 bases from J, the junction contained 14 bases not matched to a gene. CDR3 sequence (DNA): TGTGCCAGCAGACGCGTGGGACTAGCGGGATTTGCGGACACAGATACGCAGTATTTT. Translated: CASRRVGLAGFADTDTQYF.

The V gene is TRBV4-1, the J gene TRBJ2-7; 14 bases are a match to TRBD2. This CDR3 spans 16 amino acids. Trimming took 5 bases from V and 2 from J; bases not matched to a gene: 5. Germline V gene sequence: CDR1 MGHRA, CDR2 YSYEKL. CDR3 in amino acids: CASSSRTSGGPYEQYF. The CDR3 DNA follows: TGCGCCAGCAGCTCCCGGACTAGCGGGGGGCCCTACGAGCAGTACTTC.

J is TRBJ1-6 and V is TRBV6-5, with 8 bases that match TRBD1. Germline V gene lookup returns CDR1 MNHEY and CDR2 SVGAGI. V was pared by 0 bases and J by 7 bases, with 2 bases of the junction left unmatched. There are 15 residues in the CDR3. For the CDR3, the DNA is TGTGCCAGCAGTTACTCGAGACAGGGGAATTCACCCCTCCACTTT. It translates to CASSYSRQGNSPLHF.

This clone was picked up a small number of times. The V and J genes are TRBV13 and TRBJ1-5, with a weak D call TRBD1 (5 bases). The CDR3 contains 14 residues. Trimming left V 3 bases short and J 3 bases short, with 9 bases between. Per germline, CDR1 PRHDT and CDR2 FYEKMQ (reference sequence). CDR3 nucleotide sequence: TGTGCCAGCAGCTTCACCAGGGACAATCAGCCCCAGCATTTT. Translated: CASSFTRDNQPQHF.

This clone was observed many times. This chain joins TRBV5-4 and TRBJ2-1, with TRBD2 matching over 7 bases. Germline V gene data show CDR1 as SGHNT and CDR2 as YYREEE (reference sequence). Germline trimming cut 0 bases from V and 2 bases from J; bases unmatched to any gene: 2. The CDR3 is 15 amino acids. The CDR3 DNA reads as TGTGCCAGCAGCTTGGCCAGCGGGACCTACAATGAGCAGTTCTTC. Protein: CASSLASGTYNEQFF.

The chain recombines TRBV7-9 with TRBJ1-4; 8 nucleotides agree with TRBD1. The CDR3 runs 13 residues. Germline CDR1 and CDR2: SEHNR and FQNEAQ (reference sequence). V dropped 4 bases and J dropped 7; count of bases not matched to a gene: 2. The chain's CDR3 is CASSSDRVEKLFF. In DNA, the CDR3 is TGTGCCAGCAGCTCGGACAGGGTTGAAAAACTGTTTTTT.